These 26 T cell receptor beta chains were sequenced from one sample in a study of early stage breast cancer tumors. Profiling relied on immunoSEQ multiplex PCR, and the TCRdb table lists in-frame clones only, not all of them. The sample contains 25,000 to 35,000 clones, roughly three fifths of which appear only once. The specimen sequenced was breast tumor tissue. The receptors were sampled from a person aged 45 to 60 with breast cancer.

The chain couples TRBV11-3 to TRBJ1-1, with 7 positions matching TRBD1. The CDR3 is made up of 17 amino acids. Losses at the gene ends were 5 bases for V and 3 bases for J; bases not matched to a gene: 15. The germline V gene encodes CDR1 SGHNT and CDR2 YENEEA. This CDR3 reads CASSQGVKGKEDTEAFF. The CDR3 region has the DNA TGTGCCAGCAGCCAGGGGGTTAAAGGGAAGGAGGACACTGAAGCTTTCTTT.

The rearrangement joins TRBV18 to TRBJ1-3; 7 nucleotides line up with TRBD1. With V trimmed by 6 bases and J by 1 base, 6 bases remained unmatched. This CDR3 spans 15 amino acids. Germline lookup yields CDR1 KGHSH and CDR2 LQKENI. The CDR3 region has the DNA TGTGCCAGCTCTGACCGACAGGGATCTGGAAACACCATATATTTT. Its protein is CASSDRQGSGNTIYF.

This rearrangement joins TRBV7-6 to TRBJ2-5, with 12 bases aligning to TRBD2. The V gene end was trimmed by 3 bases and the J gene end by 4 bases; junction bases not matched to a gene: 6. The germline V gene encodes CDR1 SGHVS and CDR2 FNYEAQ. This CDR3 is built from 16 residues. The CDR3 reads CASSLTSGRVGETQYF. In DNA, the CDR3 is TGTGCCAGCAGCTTGACTAGCGGGAGAGTTGGAGAGACCCAGTACTTC.

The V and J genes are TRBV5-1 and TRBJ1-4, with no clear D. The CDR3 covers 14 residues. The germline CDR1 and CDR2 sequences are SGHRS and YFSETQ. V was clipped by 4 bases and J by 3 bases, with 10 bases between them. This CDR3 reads CASSMGFANEKLFF. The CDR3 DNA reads TGCGCCAGCAGCATGGGGTTCGCTAATGAAAAACTGTTTTTT.

The CDR3 bases are TGTGCCAGCAGCGGGGGGTACAGCAATCAGCCCCAGCATTTT. Its protein is CASSGGYSNQPQHF. The chain joins TRBV2 to TRBJ1-5; D is perhaps TRBD1 (5 bases). The germline V gene encodes CDR1 SNHLY and CDR2 FYNNEI. This CDR3 comprises 14 residues. The V end was cut by 6 bases, the J end by 1 base, with 10 bases between.

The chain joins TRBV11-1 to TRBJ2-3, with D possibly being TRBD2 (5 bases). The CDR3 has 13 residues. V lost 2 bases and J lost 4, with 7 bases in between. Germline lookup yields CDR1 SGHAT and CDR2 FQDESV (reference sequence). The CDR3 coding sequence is TGTGCCAGCAGCTTAAGCGGTCCAGATACGCAGTATTTT. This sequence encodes CASSLSGPDTQYF.

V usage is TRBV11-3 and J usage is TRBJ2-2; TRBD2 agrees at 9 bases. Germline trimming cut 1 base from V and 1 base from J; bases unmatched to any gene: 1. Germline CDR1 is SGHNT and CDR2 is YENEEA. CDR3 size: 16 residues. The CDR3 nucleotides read TGTGCCAGCAGCTTAGGACTAGCGGTGAACACCGGGGAGCTGTTTTTT. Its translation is CASSLGLAVNTGELFF.

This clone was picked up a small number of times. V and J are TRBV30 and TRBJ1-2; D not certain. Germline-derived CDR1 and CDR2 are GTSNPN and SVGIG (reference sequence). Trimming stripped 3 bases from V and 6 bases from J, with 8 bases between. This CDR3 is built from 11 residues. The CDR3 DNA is TGTGCCTGGAGCGTAGGAGATGGCTACACCTTC. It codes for CAWSVGDGYTF.

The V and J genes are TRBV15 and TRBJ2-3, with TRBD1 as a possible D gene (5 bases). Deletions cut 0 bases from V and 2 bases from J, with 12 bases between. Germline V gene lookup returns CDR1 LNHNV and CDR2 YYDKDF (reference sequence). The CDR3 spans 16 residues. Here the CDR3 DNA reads TGTGCCACCAGCAGAGATCAGGGCAGTTCCACAGATACGCAGTATTTT. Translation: CATSRDQGSSTDTQYF.

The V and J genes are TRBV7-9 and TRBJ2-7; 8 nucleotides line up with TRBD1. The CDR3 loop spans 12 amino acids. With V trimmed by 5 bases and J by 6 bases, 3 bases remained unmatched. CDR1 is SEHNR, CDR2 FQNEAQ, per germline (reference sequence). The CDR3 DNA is TGTGCCAGCAGCCGCGGGACAGGCGAGCAGTACTTC. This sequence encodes CASSRGTGEQYF.

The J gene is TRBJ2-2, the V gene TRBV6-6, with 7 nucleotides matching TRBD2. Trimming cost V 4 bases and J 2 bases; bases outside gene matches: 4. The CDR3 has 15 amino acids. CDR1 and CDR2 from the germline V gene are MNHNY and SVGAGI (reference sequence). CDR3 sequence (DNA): TGTGCCAGCAGTTTGGCTAGCGGAAACACCGGGGAGCTGTTTTTT. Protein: CASSLASGNTGELFF.

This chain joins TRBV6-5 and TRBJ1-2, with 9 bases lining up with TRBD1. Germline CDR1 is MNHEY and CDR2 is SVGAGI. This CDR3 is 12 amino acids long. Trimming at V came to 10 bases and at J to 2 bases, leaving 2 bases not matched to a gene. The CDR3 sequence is CATGTGNYGYTF. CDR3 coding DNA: TGTGCCACGGGGACAGGGAACTATGGCTACACCTTC.

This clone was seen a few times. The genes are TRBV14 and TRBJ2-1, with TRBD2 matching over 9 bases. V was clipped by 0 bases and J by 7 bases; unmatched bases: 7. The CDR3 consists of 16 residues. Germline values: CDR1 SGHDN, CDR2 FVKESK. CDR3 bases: TGTGCCAGCAGCCAAGATCTTGGACTAGCGCGTAATGAGCAGTTCTTC. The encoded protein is CASSQDLGLARNEQFF.

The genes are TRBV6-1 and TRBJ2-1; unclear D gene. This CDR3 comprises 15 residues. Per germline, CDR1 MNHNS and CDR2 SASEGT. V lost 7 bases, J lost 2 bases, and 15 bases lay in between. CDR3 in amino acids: CASILQTRTYNEQFF. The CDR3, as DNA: TGTGCCAGCATTCTCCAGACACGGACCTACAATGAGCAGTTCTTC.

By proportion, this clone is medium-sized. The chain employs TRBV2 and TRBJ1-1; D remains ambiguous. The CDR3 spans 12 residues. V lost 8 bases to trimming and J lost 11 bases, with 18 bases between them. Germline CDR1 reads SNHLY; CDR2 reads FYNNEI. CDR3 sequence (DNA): TGTGCCAGCGGAGGGAGGCCTGTGGGGGCTTTCTTT. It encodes CASGGRPVGAFF.

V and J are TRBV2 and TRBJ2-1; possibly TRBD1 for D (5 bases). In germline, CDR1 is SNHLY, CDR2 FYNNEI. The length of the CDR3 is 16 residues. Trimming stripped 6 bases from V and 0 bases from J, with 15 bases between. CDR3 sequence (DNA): TGTGCCAGCAGGCTGACAGAAAGGAGCTCCTACAATGAGCAGTTCTTC. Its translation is CASRLTERSSYNEQFF.

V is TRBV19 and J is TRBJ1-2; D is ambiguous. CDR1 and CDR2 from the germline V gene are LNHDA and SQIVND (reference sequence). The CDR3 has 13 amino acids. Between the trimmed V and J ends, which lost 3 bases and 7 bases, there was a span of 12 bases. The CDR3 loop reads CASSIGPSVGYTF. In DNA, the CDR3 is TGTGCCAGTAGTATTGGCCCGTCGGTTGGCTACACCTTC. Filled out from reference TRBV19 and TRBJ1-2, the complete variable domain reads DGGITQSPKYLFRKEGQNVTLSCEQNLNHDAMYWYRQDPGQGLRLIYYSQIVNDFQKGDIAEGYSVSREKKESFPLTVTSAQKNPTAFYLCASSIGPSVGYTFGSGTRLTVV.

The CDR3 DNA follows: TGTGCCAGCAGAGTCTCCCACGGACAGGTCACTGAAGCTTTCTTT. Translated, it gives CASRVSHGQVTEAFF. This rearrangement joins TRBV6-5 to TRBJ1-1, with 7 bases matching TRBD1. Germline-derived CDR1 and CDR2 are MNHEY and SVGAGI. V shed 6 bases and J 4 bases; nucleotides not matched to a gene: 11. The CDR3 consists of 15 residues.

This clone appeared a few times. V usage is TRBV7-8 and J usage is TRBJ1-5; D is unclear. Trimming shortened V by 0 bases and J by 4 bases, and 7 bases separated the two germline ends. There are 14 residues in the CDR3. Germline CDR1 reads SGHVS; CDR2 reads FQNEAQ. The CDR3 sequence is CASSLARGNQPQHF. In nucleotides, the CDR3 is TGTGCCAGCAGCTTAGCGCGGGGAAATCAGCCCCAGCATTTT.

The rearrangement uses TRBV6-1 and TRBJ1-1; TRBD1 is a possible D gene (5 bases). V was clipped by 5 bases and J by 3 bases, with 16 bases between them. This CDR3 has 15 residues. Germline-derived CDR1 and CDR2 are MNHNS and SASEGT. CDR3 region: CASSTGWGVDTEAFF. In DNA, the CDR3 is TGTGCCAGCAGTACCGGATGGGGGGTTGACACTGAAGCTTTCTTT.

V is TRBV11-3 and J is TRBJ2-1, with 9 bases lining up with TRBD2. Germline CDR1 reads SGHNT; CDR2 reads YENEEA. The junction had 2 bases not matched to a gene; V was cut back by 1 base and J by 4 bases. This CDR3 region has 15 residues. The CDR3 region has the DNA TGTGCCAGCAGCTTAGGGCGGGAGGGGTACAATGAGCAGTTCTTC. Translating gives CASSLGREGYNEQFF.

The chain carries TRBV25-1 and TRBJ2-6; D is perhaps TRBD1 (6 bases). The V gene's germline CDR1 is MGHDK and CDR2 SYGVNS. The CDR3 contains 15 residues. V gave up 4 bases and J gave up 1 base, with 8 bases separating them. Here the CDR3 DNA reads TGTGCCAGCAGTGGGGGGCCGTCTGGGGCCAACGTCCTGACTTTC. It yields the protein CASSGGPSGANVLTF.

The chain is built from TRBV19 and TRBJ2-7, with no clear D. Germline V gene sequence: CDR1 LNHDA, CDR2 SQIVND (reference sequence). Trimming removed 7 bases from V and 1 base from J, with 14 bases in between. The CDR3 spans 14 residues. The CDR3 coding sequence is TGTGCCAGTAAGTTGCAGGACGGATCCTACGAGCAGTACTTC. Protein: CASKLQDGSYEQYF.

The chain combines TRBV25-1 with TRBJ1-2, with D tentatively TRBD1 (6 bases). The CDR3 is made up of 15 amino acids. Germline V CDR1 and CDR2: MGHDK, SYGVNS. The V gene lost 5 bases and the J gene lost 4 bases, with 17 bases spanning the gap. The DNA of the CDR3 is TGTGCCAGCAGTCCACCGGCAGGGGTGGGCTATGGCTACACCTTC. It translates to CASSPPAGVGYGYTF.

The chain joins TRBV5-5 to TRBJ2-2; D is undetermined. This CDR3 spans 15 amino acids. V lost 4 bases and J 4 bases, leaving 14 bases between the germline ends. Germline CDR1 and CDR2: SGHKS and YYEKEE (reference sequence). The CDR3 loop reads CASSPDRSPTGELFF. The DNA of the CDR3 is TGTGCCAGCAGCCCCGACCGGAGCCCCACCGGGGAGCTGTTTTTT.

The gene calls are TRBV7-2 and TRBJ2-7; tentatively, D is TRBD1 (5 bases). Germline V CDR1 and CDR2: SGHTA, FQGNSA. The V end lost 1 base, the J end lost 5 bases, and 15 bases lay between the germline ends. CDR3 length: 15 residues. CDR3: CASSLGSPGSHEQYF. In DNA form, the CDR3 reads TGTGCCAGCAGCTTAGGGTCTCCAGGGTCCCACGAGCAGTACTTC.